This T cell receptor (beta chain) was identified in a study of human T cells and chemical hapten exposure. Study-wide background: Small differences in pooled library volume mainly drove the variation in TCR yields per sample.

This clonotype was observed at least ten times. Its matching antigen is unknown. A single record per CDR3 protein comes from TCRdb applying MiXCR to the RACE reads. The sample lists fewer than 70,000 distinct CDR3 sequences; around 6.6% were seen once. CDR1 is SGHRS, CDR2 YFSETQ, per germline. Trimming took 0 bases from V and 7 from J; bases not matched to a gene: 12. The CDR3 loop spans 17 amino acids. Study-wide results and limits: DPC sensitization left the count of TCRs above 1 in 1000 unchanged. Compared with pre-sensitization or healthy control sets, expanded TCRs clustered more.

Time point reported: pre-sensitization, week 0. Treatment of the sample: therapeutic diphenylcyclopropenone sensitization with weekly scalp DPC. The input for sequencing was whole blood, taken in connection with sensitization to the hapten diphenylcyclopropenone (DPC). The V gene is TRBV5-1, the J gene TRBJ1-2; 10 nucleotides align to TRBD1. This TCR came from a woman in her 30s with alopecia areata. Some clones in this sample may be carry-over from other donors' samples. DNA of the CDR3: TGCGCCAGCAGCTTGGAGGTCGGGGACAGGGGAATGTCTGGCTACACCTTC. Protein product: CASSLEVGDRGMSGYTF.